This TCR beta chain was captured by sequencing in a study of early T cells in non-severe SARS-CoV-2 infection. Each CDR3 protein gets one entry after TCRdb re-called the 5' RACE reads with MiXCR. The data hold more than 85,000 distinct CDR3 sequences, with 10% to 15% observed a single time. Trimming removed 0 bases from V and 4 bases from J, with 10 bases in between. CDR1 is DFQATT, CDR2 SNEGSKA, per germline (reference sequence). CDR3 length: 14 residues. The genes are TRBV20-1 and TRBJ1-5; possibly TRBD1 for D (6 bases). Specimen: whole blood, collected at baseline. This receptor was obtained from an adult who was a healthcare worker with PCR-confirmed SARS-CoV-2 infection or an uninfected control (not recorded which). CDR3 nucleotides: TGCAGTGCTAGAGAGACAGGACGAAATCAGCCCCAGCATTTT. It yields the protein CSARETGRNQPQHF.